This TCR beta chain came from a study of graft-versus-host responses after intestinal transplantation. Study background: Multivisceral, liver-intestinal, or isolated intestinal transplants were received by the recipients. Recipients across the board were started on anti-thymocyte globulin induction, then kept on tacrolimus and steroids for approximately three years.

TCRdb keeps only in-frame clones here, not all; method: immunoSEQ multiplex PCR. The sample records tens of thousands of clones, approximately 93% being singletons. General study points: Clonal ratios of graft-versus-host to host-versus-graft in allografts were high for patients exhibiting graft-donor T cell macrochimerism. In recipient marrow, GvH clones were found, and some appeared first in ileum or blood.

With regard to this clone: Its antigen is not identified.

V dropped 0 bases and J dropped 4 bases, with 22 bases sitting between them. The germline CDR1 and CDR2 sequences are SGHRS and YFSETQ. This CDR3 is 18 amino acids long. This chain joins TRBV5-1 and TRBJ1-2; the D is unclear. This TCR was sampled from a human donor who received an intestinal transplant. The specimen comprised unstimulated CD8+ T cells sorted from spleen or lymph node cells, sampled before intestinal transplant. CDR3 region: CASSLVSPSTDPPYGYTF. The CDR3 DNA is TGCGCCAGCAGCTTGGTATCCCCGTCGACGGACCCCCCCTATGGCTACACCTTC. Supplemented by reference TRBV5-1 and TRBJ1-2, the full variable domain reads KAGVTQTPRYLIKTRGQQVTLSCSPISGHRSVSWYQQTPGQGLQFLFEYFSETQRNKGNFPGRFSGRQFSNSRSEMNVSTLELGDSALYLCASSLVSPSTDPPYGYTFGSGTRLTVV.